This record concerns one T cell receptor beta chain sequence. Its antigen remains unknown. Healthy donors had no documented immune events, such as infections, while sampled. Measured with immunoSEQ multiplex PCR; TCRdb has only the in-frame clones, and not every one. The profile shows about 91,000 clones, more than 70% of them singletons. These data originate in a study of identifying expanded T cells in peripheral blood. Study-level findings and limits: Differentially abundant clones: 1 to 1.5 between replicates, about 15 at about 13 days, less than 20 at four.

The CDR3 has 15 residues. CDR1 SGHTS and CDR2 YDEGEE come from the germline V gene. V was clipped by 3 bases and J by 0 bases, with 9 bases between them. This chain connects TRBV5-8 to TRBJ2-2, with D possibly matching TRBD1 (6 bases). This clonotype originated in a person between 18 and 75 years old in good health. Material: blood. The CDR3 spells CASSYRETNTGELFF. Here the CDR3 DNA reads TGTGCCAGCAGCTACAGGGAAACGAACACCGGGGAGCTGTTTTTT.